This TCR beta chain came from a study of T cell responses to AZD1222 COVID-19 vaccine. Regarding the study as a whole: Elevations in Spike-specific TCR breadth and depth followed administration of two AZD1222 doses.

As concerns this clone: The target antigen is unknown.

From germline, CDR1 is MNHEY and CDR2 SVGAGI. This CDR3 is built from 13 residues. Trimming took 4 bases from V and 3 from J, leaving 10 bases between them. Only in-frame clones appear in the TCRdb table, and some are missing; sequencing was by immunoSEQ multiplex PCR. The sample contains some 150,000 clones, more than 90% of which appear only once. The material sequenced was peripheral blood, taken on day 0 of AZD1222 vaccination. The gene calls are TRBV6-5 and TRBJ2-7, with D unresolved. The TCR was taken from an adult in good health. The CDR3 DNA reads TGTGCCAGCAGTTCTAGGGCTGACTACGAGCAGTACTTC. Its protein product is CASSSRADYEQYF.